The 25 T cell receptor beta chains listed next were all sequenced from one sample in a study of cytomegalovirus exposure and HLA in healthy donors. TCRdb keeps only in-frame clones here, not all; method: immunoSEQ multiplex PCR. This sample has 150,000 to 200,000 clones, with roughly three quarters found just once. The sample was PBMCs. The receptors stem from a woman in her twenties or thirties in good health and CMV-seronegative.

V is TRBV5-1 and J is TRBJ2-2, with D maybe TRBD1 (6 bases). The length of the CDR3 is 13 residues. Germline CDR1 reads SGHRS; CDR2 reads YFSETQ. The ends were cut back, 6 bases at V and 5 bases at J, with 11 bases in the middle. CDR3 coding DNA: TGCGCCAGCATGATACAGGGAACCGGGGAGCTGTTTTTT. Residues: CASMIQGTGELFF.

J is TRBJ2-2 and V is TRBV18; 13 bases align to TRBD2. There are 18 residues in the CDR3. Germline-derived CDR1 and CDR2 are KGHSH and LQKENI. The ends lost 0 bases at V and 4 bases at J; junction bases unmatched: 5. The CDR3 DNA reads TGTGCCAGCTCACCACCTACTAGCGGGGGGGCACGCACCGGGGAGCTGTTTTTT. This translates into CASSPPTSGGARTGELFF.

The chain joins TRBV12-5 to TRBJ1-1; 8 nucleotides agree with TRBD1. Germline CDR1 reads LGHNT; CDR2 reads FRNRAP. V was pared by 6 bases and J by 7 bases, with 10 bases of the junction left unmatched. This CDR3 is 14 amino acids long. The CDR3 spells CASGRGQEISEAFF. In DNA, the CDR3 is TGTGCTAGTGGCCGGGGACAGGAGATTAGTGAAGCTTTCTTT.

The chain recombines TRBV10-3 with TRBJ1-1; D possibly corresponds to TRBD1 (5 bases). Germline V CDR1 and CDR2: ENHRY, SYGVKD. The CDR3 has 12 residues. Trimming cost V 4 bases and J 6 bases, with 9 bases left between them. CDR3 protein: CAISGAGAEAFF. The CDR3 DNA is TGTGCCATCAGTGGGGCGGGGGCTGAAGCTTTCTTT.

The chain carries TRBV29-1 and TRBJ1-1, with 8 bases lining up with TRBD1. The CDR3 is made up of 10 amino acids. With V trimmed by 6 bases and J by 6 bases, 0 bases remained unmatched. In germline, CDR1 is SQVTM, CDR2 ANQGSEA. Here the CDR3 reads CSVDRAEAFF. The CDR3 nucleotides read TGCAGCGTGGACAGGGCTGAAGCTTTCTTT.

The chain uses TRBV11-2 and TRBJ1-3; no clear D. Germline CDR1 is SGHAT and CDR2 is FQNNGV. V was cut by 4 bases and J by 0 bases, with 7 bases left in between. The CDR3 has 14 residues. CDR3 amino acids: CASSSGNSGNTIYF. CDR3 nucleotides: TGTGCCAGCAGCTCCGGGAACTCTGGAAACACCATATATTTT.

J is TRBJ2-4 and V is TRBV4-2; TRBD1 agrees at 9 bases. The trim removed 0 bases at V and 6 bases at J, leaving 6 bases unmatched. The V gene's germline CDR1 is LGHNA and CDR2 YNFKEQ. The CDR3 totals 16 residues. This CDR3 reads CASSQETGGQANIQYF. Here the CDR3 DNA reads TGTGCCAGCAGCCAAGAGACAGGGGGACAGGCAAACATTCAGTACTTC.

The genes are TRBV6-5 and TRBJ2-1; the D gene is possibly TRBD2 (6 bases). Germline V gene lookup returns CDR1 MNHEY and CDR2 SVGAGI. The ends were cut back, 6 bases at V and 4 bases at J, with 16 bases in the middle. The CDR3 sequence is 15 residues long. The DNA of the CDR3 is TGTGCCAGCAGACCGGGGGTGGCGGGTTACAATGAGCAGTTCTTC. Amino acids: CASRPGVAGYNEQFF.

This clone was detected ten times or more. The rearrangement uses TRBV18 and TRBJ2-2; D possibly corresponds to TRBD1 (6 bases). CDR1 and CDR2 (germline): KGHSH, LQKENI. CDR3 size: 14 residues. With 7 bases removed from V and 1 base from J, the gap between germline ends came to 10 bases. CDR3 nucleotides: TGTGCCAGCTTACAGGACAGGAACACCGGGGAGCTGTTTTTT. Its protein is CASLQDRNTGELFF. The full variable domain, rest sourced from reference TRBV18 and TRBJ2-2, is NAGVMQNPRHLVRRRGQEARLRCSPMKGHSHVYWYRQLPEEGLKFMVYLQKENIIDESGMPKERFSAEFPKEGPSILRIQQVVRGDSAAYFCASLQDRNTGELFFGEGSRLTVL.

The chain couples TRBV13 to TRBJ2-3; 8 bases agree with TRBD2. The CDR3 contains 14 residues. In germline, CDR1 is PRHDT, CDR2 FYEKMQ (reference sequence). The V and J ends lost 7 bases and 8 bases, in that order; junction bases with no gene match: 11. Written as DNA, the CDR3 is TGTGCCAGCACCCCGACGGGGGGGGAGAGTACGCAGTATTTT. It yields the protein CASTPTGGESTQYF.

This rearrangement joins TRBV6-5 to TRBJ1-3; no definite D call. CDR3 length: 16 amino acids. V lost 2 bases, J lost 1 base, and 12 bases lay in between. CDR1 MNHEY and CDR2 SVGAGI come from the germline V gene. In DNA form, the CDR3 reads TGTGCCAGCAGTTACGGGGTTCTAGCTTCTGGAAACACCATATATTTT. Amino acid sequence: CASSYGVLASGNTIYF.

The chain has TRBV19 and TRBJ2-3; 7 bases map to TRBD1. The CDR3 consists of 15 residues. Germline V lookup: CDR1 LNHDA, CDR2 SQIVND (reference sequence). Trimming at V came to 6 bases and at J to 1 base, leaving 7 bases not matched to a gene. As DNA, the CDR3 is TGTGCCAGTAGCCCGCAGGGGGTCGGCACAGATACGCAGTATTTT. Translated, it gives CASSPQGVGTDTQYF.

This clone was detected only a few times. This chain links TRBV27 with TRBJ1-1; D uncertain. Trimming took 5 bases from V and 6 from J, leaving 16 bases between them. The length of the CDR3 is 14 residues. In germline, CDR1 is MNHEY, CDR2 SMNVEV (reference sequence). The CDR3 DNA sequence: TGTGCCAGCAGTGCTACCCCCGGGGTTGCTGAAGCTTTCTTT. The encoded protein is CASSATPGVAEAFF.

This clone was found a few times. The rearrangement links TRBV6-5 to TRBJ1-4; D not certain. The CDR3 is 15 residues long. The germline V gene has CDR1 MNHEY and CDR2 SVGAGI. Trimming took off 2 bases at V and 3 bases at J, with 10 bases between the two ends. In DNA, the CDR3 is TGTGCCAGCAGTTACCTCCCGGGAGCTAATGAAAAACTGTTTTTT. Translated: CASSYLPGANEKLFF.

The CDR3 coding sequence is TGTGCCAGCAGTTACAGAGAGGACAGCTATGGCTACACCTTC. It codes for CASSYREDSYGYTF. This rearrangement joins TRBV6-5 to TRBJ1-2, with a tentative D call TRBD1 (6 bases). Trimming took 2 bases from V and 4 from J, leaving 11 bases between them. This CDR3 region has 14 residues. Germline lookup yields CDR1 MNHEY and CDR2 SVGAGI.

The CDR3 region has the DNA TGTGCCAGTAGACAGGGCAACGTCTATGGCTACACCTTC. This gives the protein CASRQGNVYGYTF. The rearrangement uses TRBV19 and TRBJ1-2, with D perhaps TRBD1 (6 bases). Trimming took off 6 bases at V and 4 bases at J, with 12 bases between the two ends. The CDR3 is 13 amino acids. CDR1 is LNHDA, CDR2 SQIVND, per germline (reference sequence).

This rearrangement joins TRBV11-1 to TRBJ1-6, with 7 nucleotides matching TRBD1. The V gene end was trimmed by 5 bases and the J gene end by 5 bases; junction bases not matched to a gene: 9. Germline CDR1 and CDR2: SGHAT and FQDESV (reference sequence). The CDR3 has 16 residues. CDR3 nucleotides: TGTGCCAGCAGCATCTCACAGGGGCTGGATAATTCACCCCTCCACTTT. It is translated as CASSISQGLDNSPLHF.

This clone has a handful of counts. The chain couples TRBV13 to TRBJ1-2; 7 bases are shared with TRBD1. The CDR3 length is 16 residues. Germline assignment: CDR1 PRHDT and CDR2 FYEKMQ (reference sequence). The V and J ends lost 3 bases and 0 bases, in that order; junction bases with no gene match: 7. CDR3 in amino acids: CASSFSTGLSNYGYTF. CDR3 bases: TGTGCCAGCAGCTTCTCGACAGGGCTGTCTAACTATGGCTACACCTTC.

The J gene is TRBJ2-5, the V gene TRBV2; the D is unclear. V was clipped by 3 bases and J by 3 bases, with 11 bases between them. The germline gives CDR1 SNHLY, CDR2 FYNNEI. The CDR3 length is 14 residues. The CDR3 DNA follows: TGTGCCAGCAGTGAGCGGCAGCTAAAAGAGACCCAGTACTTC. Translated: CASSERQLKETQYF.

The chain is built from TRBV30 and TRBJ2-5; 8 positions agree with TRBD2. The CDR3 covers 15 residues. Germline V CDR1 and CDR2: GTSNPN, SVGIG (reference sequence). Trimming at V came to 3 bases and at J to 5 bases, leaving 11 bases not matched to a gene. The CDR3 nucleotides are TGTGCCTGGAGGGGGCCGAGCGGGGGAAGGGAGACCCAGTACTTC. Translation gives CAWRGPSGGRETQYF.

This clone was seen only a few times. This chain connects TRBV29-1 to TRBJ2-1; TRBD2 is a possible D gene (5 bases). Trimming took 4 bases from V and 0 from J, leaving 7 bases between them. The V gene's germline CDR1 is SQVTM and CDR2 ANQGSEA. There are 13 residues in the CDR3. The CDR3 sequence is CSVAGNSYNEQFF. DNA of the CDR3: TGCAGCGTTGCGGGGAACTCCTACAATGAGCAGTTCTTC.

The rearrangement uses TRBV5-1 and TRBJ2-1; TRBD2 matches 7 bases. Losses at the gene ends were 2 bases for V and 9 bases for J; bases not matched to a gene: 11. The CDR3 loop spans 15 amino acids. The germline CDR1 and CDR2 sequences are SGHRS and YFSETQ. The CDR3 reads CASSFVSGRNAEQFF. CDR3 DNA sequence: TGCGCCAGCAGCTTCGTATCCGGGAGGAACGCTGAGCAGTTCTTC.

The J gene is TRBJ2-2, the V gene TRBV28, with D perhaps TRBD1 (5 bases). The CDR3 runs to 16 residues. V gave up 4 bases and J gave up 3 bases, with 15 bases separating them. Germline CDR1 reads MDHEN; CDR2 reads SYDVKM. The CDR3 coding sequence is TGTGCCAGCAGTTCCATAGACAGAGTATACACCGGGGAGCTGTTTTTT. Protein product: CASSSIDRVYTGELFF.

This chain connects TRBV19 to TRBJ1-5; TRBD1 is a possible D gene (6 bases). The CDR3 length is 17 residues. Trimming stripped 3 bases from V and 1 base from J, with 16 bases between. Looked up from germline, CDR1 is LNHDA and CDR2 is SQIVND (reference sequence). CDR3 loop: CASSIWTDLRSNQPQHF. The DNA for the CDR3 is TGTGCCAGTAGTATTTGGACAGACCTAAGGAGCAATCAGCCCCAGCATTTT.

For this clone: At one boundary the junction diverges from the germline segment, which might be a read error. V and J are TRBV5-4 and TRBJ1-2, with 8 bases matching TRBD1. The germline V gene encodes CDR1 SGHNT and CDR2 YYREEE (reference sequence). The CDR3 has 13 amino acids. CDR3 DNA: TGTGCCAGCAGAACGGGACAGGTCTATGGCTACATCTTC. This gives the protein CASRTGQVYGYIF.